The 30 T cell receptor beta chains in this list originate from one sample, sequenced in a study of regulatory T cells in long-lasting Graves disease. Time point: newly diagnosed GD, antithyroid drugs for less than 3 months. The authors made the TCR library using RNA they extracted from PBMCs. Building of the TCR beta libraries involved iRepertoire HTBI primers and Arm-PCR of CDR3 regions. TCRdb passed the multiplex PCR reads through MiXCR, listing each CDR3 protein once. The sample includes about 540,000 distinct CDR3 sequences, roughly 14% seen only once; the top ten take 10%. The sample was also reused in another study, on T cells in Graves' hyperthyroidism and ophthalmopathy.

The sample was peripheral blood mononuclear cells (PBMCs), taken at new diagnosis, from a patient treated with antithyroid drugs. The source is a man aged 30 to 39 with Graves disease.

As concerns this clonotype: This may be a read error, as it is one base from a much larger clone. The chain recombines TRBV29-1 with TRBJ1-1; D not certain. CDR1 is SQVTM, CDR2 ANQGSEA, per germline. Trimming took 6 bases from V and 4 from J, leaving 15 bases between them. The CDR3 runs to 13 residues. For the CDR3, the DNA is TGCAGCGTAGTAAAGGCACTGGGCACTGAAGCTTTCTTT. Amino acids: CSVVKALGTEAFF.

This sequence joins TRBV5-1 and TRBJ2-7, with unresolved D. CDR3 size: 14 residues. Trimming stripped 4 bases from V and 5 bases from J, with 16 bases between. CDR1 is SGHRS and CDR2 is YFSETQ in the germline V gene. DNA for the CDR3: TGCGCCAGCAGCCCACCCCTGAGTAGGGACGAGCAGTACTTC. It is translated as CASSPPLSRDEQYF.

Only a few counts were recorded for this clonotype. The chain recombines TRBV4-2 with TRBJ2-5; a possible D gene is TRBD2 (6 bases). The length of the CDR3 is 17 residues. Germline CDR1 reads LGHNA; CDR2 reads YNFKEQ. The V end lost 1 base, the J end lost 0 bases, and 15 bases lay between the germline ends. The CDR3: CASSQVAGTGYQETQYF. DNA of the CDR3: TGTGCCAGCAGCCAAGTCGCGGGAACGGGGTACCAAGAGACCCAGTACTTC.

In this sample, this clonotype turned up a few times. V is TRBV10-3 and J is TRBJ1-1, with 8 bases lining up with TRBD1. The CDR3 loop spans 14 amino acids. After removal of 6 bases from V and 1 base from J, the junction contained 4 bases not matched to a gene. Per germline, CDR1 ENHRY and CDR2 SYGVKD. CDR3 sequence reads: CAISGQGGNTEAFF. The CDR3 DNA follows: TGTGCCATCAGCGGACAGGGCGGGAACACTGAAGCTTTCTTT.

This clonotype came up many times. V and J are TRBV20-1 and TRBJ2-3; 7 nucleotides line up with TRBD1. Germline V gene lookup returns CDR1 DFQATT and CDR2 SNEGSKA (reference sequence). The CDR3 loop spans 13 amino acids. V was clipped by 2 bases and J by 3 bases; unmatched bases: 2. In DNA form, the CDR3 reads TGCAGTGCTAGATCGACAGGGACAGATACGCAGTATTTT. Amino acid sequence: CSARSTGTDTQYF.

This clonotype was recorded at least ten times. The rearrangement uses TRBV6-2 or TRBV6-3 and TRBJ2-3; 13 nucleotides line up with TRBD2. The CDR3 consists of 16 residues. V lost 3 bases to trimming and J lost 1 base; unmatched junction nucleotides: 1. From germline, CDR1 is MNHEY and CDR2 SVGEGT. In DNA form, the CDR3 reads TGTGCCAGCAGTTATGGGACTAGCGGGGGCACAGATACGCAGTATTTT. It encodes CASSYGTSGGTDTQYF.

In its sample, this clonotype was seen many times. V usage is TRBV10-3 and J usage is TRBJ1-2; 7 positions agree with TRBD1. With 3 bases clipped from V and 2 bases from J, the junction kept 12 bases outside the gene matches. CDR3 size: 17 residues. Germline assignment: CDR1 ENHRY and CDR2 SYGVKD. The CDR3 loop is CAISDPFIQGKNYGYTF. The CDR3 coding sequence is TGTGCCATCAGTGACCCCTTCATACAGGGGAAGAACTATGGCTACACCTTC.

The J gene is TRBJ2-1, the V gene TRBV19; D might be TRBD2 (6 bases). Per germline, CDR1 LNHDA and CDR2 SQIVND (reference sequence). Trimming took off 4 bases at V and 3 bases at J, with 13 bases between the two ends. The CDR3 has 15 residues. CDR3 sequence: CASSRAGRVYNEQFF. The CDR3 nucleotides are TGTGCCAGTAGTAGGGCGGGACGGGTCTACAATGAGCAGTTCTTC.

This clonotype has a count of ten or more. The chain employs TRBV11-1 and TRBJ1-2, with D maybe TRBD1 (5 bases). The V end was cut by 5 bases, the J end by 4 bases, with 17 bases between. There are 15 residues in the CDR3. CDR1 is SGHAT and CDR2 is FQDESV in the germline V gene (reference sequence). The CDR3, as DNA: TGTGCCAGCAGCCGAGGGGCGGCTGAAATCTATGGCTACACCTTC. Its protein product is CASSRGAAEIYGYTF.

This clonotype was picked up many times. The V call is TRBV2, the J call TRBJ2-1; D unresolved. Germline V gives CDR1 SNHLY, CDR2 FYNNEI. The V end lost 2 bases, the J end lost 4 bases, and 6 bases lay between the germline ends. The CDR3 runs 13 residues. CDR3 in amino acids: CASSEFRYNEQFF. The CDR3 DNA is TGTGCCAGCAGTGAATTTAGATACAATGAGCAGTTCTTC.

Here the CDR3 reads CSARSSSASTDTQYF. The DNA of the CDR3 is TGCAGTGCTAGGTCTAGTAGCGCAAGCACAGATACGCAGTATTTT. The chain couples TRBV20-1 to TRBJ2-3, with D possibly TRBD2 on 5 matching bases. Trimming cost V 3 bases and J 0 bases, with 13 bases left between them. The CDR3 has 15 amino acids. In germline, CDR1 is DFQATT, CDR2 SNEGSKA (reference sequence).

This clonotype was observed at least ten times. V gene TRBV27 combines with J gene TRBJ1-2, with D perhaps TRBD1 (5 bases). Between the trimmed V and J ends, which lost 8 bases and 4 bases, there was a span of 11 bases. In germline, CDR1 is MNHEY, CDR2 SMNVEV (reference sequence). CDR3 length equals 12 residues. CDR3 in amino acids: CASSQQGYGYTF. The CDR3, as DNA: TGTGCCAGCTCCCAGCAGGGCTATGGCTACACCTTC.

This clonotype has more than one count but fewer than ten. The chain combines TRBV30 with TRBJ1-2, with D uncertain. The CDR3 has 12 residues. Germline assignment: CDR1 GTSNPN and CDR2 SVGIG (reference sequence). V was shortened by 4 bases and J by 8 bases, with 14 bases between the two germline ends. Here the CDR3 reads CAWNHLREGYTF. The DNA of the CDR3 is TGTGCCTGGAATCATTTAAGGGAAGGCTACACCTTC.

J is TRBJ2-3 and V is TRBV20-1, with TRBD2 matching 7 bases. Germline-derived CDR1 and CDR2 are DFQATT and SNEGSKA (reference sequence). The CDR3 has 14 residues. Trimming cost V 6 bases and J 3 bases; bases outside gene matches: 9. As DNA, the CDR3 is TGCAGTGCGGGAGGACTAGTAAGGACAGATACGCAGTATTTT. Translated, it gives CSAGGLVRTDTQYF.

This clonotype was found many times. The rearrangement uses TRBV10-3 and TRBJ1-6; TRBD1 agrees at 9 bases. Germline V gene lookup returns CDR1 ENHRY and CDR2 SYGVKD. Unmatched junction bases numbered 12, after V lost 2 bases and J lost 7 bases. This CDR3 is 18 amino acids long. The CDR3 protein is CAISEPGYRGRENSPLHF. For the CDR3, the DNA is TGTGCCATCAGTGAGCCCGGATACAGGGGGCGAGAGAATTCACCCCTCCACTTT.

This chain links TRBV28 with TRBJ2-1; 9 bases agree with TRBD1. The V gene end was trimmed by 5 bases and the J gene end by 1 base; junction bases not matched to a gene: 9. From germline, CDR1 is MDHEN and CDR2 SYDVKM. CDR3 length: 17 residues. The CDR3 DNA sequence: TGTGCCAGCAGTCCTATTGGACAGGGGAGGTCCTACAATGAGCAGTTCTTC. Translated: CASSPIGQGRSYNEQFF.

In its sample, this clonotype was seen many times. V usage is TRBV24-1 and J usage is TRBJ2-5; 11 bases fit TRBD2. The CDR3 is 15 amino acids. The trim removed 4 bases at V and 4 bases at J, leaving 4 bases unmatched. Looked up from germline, CDR1 is KGHDR and CDR2 is SFDVKD. The chain's CDR3 is CATSDPLAGGETQYF. CDR3 bases: TGTGCCACCAGTGACCCGCTAGCGGGAGGAGAGACCCAGTACTTC.

The sample holds many counts of this clonotype. The chain couples TRBV20-1 to TRBJ2-5, with 13 positions matching TRBD2. The CDR3 loop spans 16 amino acids. Germline V CDR1 and CDR2: DFQATT, SNEGSKA (reference sequence). J lost 4 bases, V lost 5 bases, and 10 bases had no gene match. CDR3 in DNA: TGCAGTGCTCAAGGGACTAGCGGGAAGGGAAGAGAGACCCAGTACTTC. Protein: CSAQGTSGKGRETQYF.

The V call is TRBV4-1, the J call TRBJ2-3; D not certain. V was pared by 4 bases and J by 6 bases, with 11 bases between. The V gene's germline CDR1 is MGHRA and CDR2 YSYEKL. There are 13 residues in the CDR3. In DNA form, the CDR3 reads TGCGCCAGCAGCCCTGACCTCTCCGATACGCAGTATTTT. Residues: CASSPDLSDTQYF.

This clonotype was seen at least ten times. The V call is TRBV18, the J call TRBJ1-5; D is undetermined. Trimming removed 5 bases from V and 7 bases from J, with 9 bases in between. The CDR3 is 12 residues long. Germline V gene data show CDR1 as KGHSH and CDR2 as LQKENI. The CDR3, as DNA: TGTGCCAGCTCATCCTTTGGCCAGCCCCAGCATTTT. This sequence encodes CASSSFGQPQHF.

This clonotype was seen many times. The chain recombines TRBV6-2 or TRBV6-3 with TRBJ2-1; 16 nucleotides agree with TRBD2. This CDR3 comprises 17 residues. V shed 2 bases, J shed 7 bases, and the junction held 5 bases outside the gene matches. Germline V CDR1 and CDR2: MNHEY, SVGEGT. CDR3 residues: CASSYLGTSGRDNEQFF. The CDR3 DNA reads as TGTGCCAGCAGTTACCTCGGGACTAGCGGGAGGGATAATGAGCAGTTCTTC.

This clonotype was detected ten times or more. At one of its ends the junction is not consistent with the germline gene, which may arise from a read error. CDR3: CASSLGLAGVDTQYF. The CDR3 DNA reads TGTGCCAGCAGCTTAGGACTAGCGGGAGTAGATACGCAGTATTTT. The chain uses TRBV5-1 and TRBJ2-3; 13 positions match TRBD2. The V gene's germline CDR1 is SGHRS and CDR2 YFSETQ. The CDR3 loop spans 15 amino acids.

As DNA, the CDR3 is TGTGCCATCAGTGAGGGACAGGGGTCCTATGGCTACACCTTC. Translated: CAISEGQGSYGYTF. V and J are TRBV10-3 and TRBJ1-2; 9 bases fit TRBD1. This CDR3 comprises 14 residues. Germline V gene lookup returns CDR1 ENHRY and CDR2 SYGVKD. Trimming at V came to 2 bases and at J to 4 bases, leaving 2 bases not matched to a gene.

This sequence joins TRBV27 and TRBJ1-6, with D perhaps TRBD1 (5 bases). CDR3 size: 15 residues. Trimming took 6 bases from V and 10 from J, leaving 19 bases between them. The V gene's germline CDR1 is MNHEY and CDR2 SMNVEV (reference sequence). The CDR3 reads CASRDLGGGVSPLHF. In DNA form, the CDR3 reads TGTGCCAGCAGGGACCTCGGGGGGGGGGTGTCACCCCTCCACTTT.

The chain employs TRBV24-1 and TRBJ2-1; D perhaps matches TRBD1 (6 bases). V lost 5 bases and J lost 3, with 13 bases in between. CDR1 is KGHDR and CDR2 is SFDVKD in the germline V gene. The CDR3 consists of 15 residues. This CDR3 reads CATSGRQVLYNEQFF. CDR3 DNA: TGTGCCACCAGTGGCCGACAGGTTCTCTACAATGAGCAGTTCTTC.

The V call is TRBV10-1, the J call TRBJ2-5; D not certain. The germline gives CDR1 WNHNN, CDR2 SYGVQD (reference sequence). The CDR3 has 10 residues. V lost 8 bases and J lost 2, with 3 bases in between. CDR3 nucleotide sequence: TGCGCCAGCGAGCAAGAGACCCAGTACTTC. Protein sequence: CASEQETQYF.

This clonotype was detected many times. This sequence joins TRBV7-9 and TRBJ2-1, with TRBD2 matching over 10 bases. CDR1 is SEHNR, CDR2 FQNEAQ, per germline (reference sequence). Germline trimming cut 1 base from V and 10 bases from J; bases unmatched to any gene: 10. The CDR3 contains 16 residues. CDR3 in DNA: TGTGCCAGCAGCTTAGGACTAGCGGGTCGATATTTAGAGCAGTTCTTC. Translation: CASSLGLAGRYLEQFF.

This clonotype has a handful of counts. The genes are TRBV29-1 and TRBJ2-2; possible D gene TRBD2, 6 bases. Trimming removed 4 bases at V and 0 bases at J, with 15 bases between. The CDR3 runs 16 residues. CDR1 is SQVTM, CDR2 ANQGSEA, per germline. The CDR3 loop reads CSVGILSGSNTGELFF. CDR3 nucleotide sequence: TGCAGCGTTGGGATTTTGAGCGGGTCGAACACCGGGGAGCTGTTTTTT.

The sample holds a few counts of this clonotype. The rearrangement uses TRBV10-1 and TRBJ2-1, with TRBD2 matching 7 bases. CDR3 length: 13 residues. Per germline, CDR1 WNHNN and CDR2 SYGVQD (reference sequence). With 11 bases clipped from V and 6 bases from J, the junction kept 10 bases outside the gene matches. The DNA of the CDR3 is TGCGCCGGAGCGGGACTGGGGTCCAATGAGCAGTTCTTC. This codes for CAGAGLGSNEQFF.

This clonotype was counted at least ten times. The chain recombines TRBV27 with TRBJ2-7, with D hard to call. The ends were cut back, 0 bases at V and 2 bases at J, with 5 bases in the middle. This CDR3 contains 13 residues. The germline gives CDR1 MNHEY, CDR2 SMNVEV (reference sequence). DNA for the CDR3: TGTGCCAGCAGTTTATCGGTAACCTACGAGCAGTACTTC. Its translation is CASSLSVTYEQYF.